One sample yielded the 7 T cell receptor beta chains listed below, sequenced in a study of beta chain features in type 1 diabetes. Findings and caveats of the study: Moderate but significant shortening of TCRB CDR3s was recorded in all four CD4+ subsets from Type 1 diabetes patients.

Expressed TCRB transcripts were sequenced, since all the RNA that had been isolated was reverse transcribed. Profiled with immunoSEQ multiplex PCR; TCRdb holds only in-frame clones, not every one. Of around 250,000 clones listed, around 20% are singletons. Antigen specificity for these receptors is unknown. Input material: naive CD4+ T cells from blood. The receptors here all came from a woman in her forties with type 1 diabetes.

This clone has a handful of counts. The chain combines TRBV28 with TRBJ1-1; no firm D call. Germline CDR1 is MDHEN and CDR2 is SYDVKM. Trimming took 7 bases from V and 4 from J, leaving 13 bases between them. The CDR3 sequence is 13 residues long. This CDR3 reads CASIHEVGTEAFF. In nucleotides, the CDR3 is TGTGCCAGCATACATGAAGTTGGCACTGAAGCTTTCTTT.

This clone was recorded a few times. The V and J genes are TRBV4-3 and TRBJ1-2, with D hard to call. Deletions cut 0 bases from V and 7 bases from J, with 6 bases between. The germline gives CDR1 LGHNA, CDR2 YSLEER. This CDR3 has 12 amino acids. CDR3 loop: CASSQDRIGYTF. The CDR3 DNA follows: TGCGCCAGCAGCCAAGACAGGATTGGCTACACCTTC.

This clone occurred once. CDR3 loop: CASSFGDRDNEQFF. The DNA of the CDR3 is TGTGCCAGCAGTTTTGGGGACAGGGATAATGAGCAGTTCTTC. J is TRBJ2-1 and V is TRBV28; 9 bases match TRBD1. Germline CDR1 is MDHEN and CDR2 is SYDVKM. The CDR3 has 14 residues. V trimming: 3 bases; J trimming: 7 bases; junction bases outside the gene matches: 4.

This clone was observed a handful of times. This CDR3 is CASSFQQGAEKLFF. CDR3 in DNA: TGTGCCAGCAGTTTTCAACAGGGAGCTGAAAAACTGTTTTTT. V gene TRBV28 combines with J gene TRBJ1-4; D possibly corresponds to TRBD1 (6 bases). Germline V gene lookup returns CDR1 MDHEN and CDR2 SYDVKM. V lost 3 bases and J lost 7, with 12 bases in between. CDR3 length: 14 amino acids.

This chain uses TRBV7-9 with TRBJ1-4, with no clear D. The CDR3 extends over 13 amino acids. Germline-derived CDR1 and CDR2 are SEHNR and FQNEAQ (reference sequence). Trimming took 5 bases from V and 10 from J, leaving 14 bases between them. The CDR3 spells CASSPQEAGKLFF. The CDR3 bases are TGTGCCAGCAGCCCTCAGGAAGCGGGAAAACTGTTTTTT.

The chain employs TRBV4-3 and TRBJ1-5, with no clear D. CDR1 and CDR2 (germline): LGHNA, YSLEER. The ends were cut back, 1 base at V and 1 base at J, with 11 bases in the middle. This CDR3 is 16 amino acids long. The CDR3 here is CASSQGGLGSNQPQHF. CDR3 sequence (DNA): TGCGCCAGCAGCCAAGGAGGACTTGGGAGCAATCAGCCCCAGCATTTT.

In this sample, this clone turned up a few times. The chain joins TRBV29-1 to TRBJ1-2; D gene unclear. Trimming took off 5 bases at V and 0 bases at J, with 10 bases between the two ends. The CDR3 sequence is 13 residues long. Germline V gene sequence: CDR1 SQVTM, CDR2 ANQGSEA. The CDR3 protein is CSVRGRANYGYTF. As DNA, the CDR3 is TGCAGCGTTCGTGGGAGGGCTAACTATGGCTACACCTTC.